Presented here are 14 T cell receptor beta chains from one specimen sequenced in a study of T-cell memory formation after mild COVID-19. TCRdb recomputed calls from the 5' RACE reads with MiXCR, one row per CDR3 protein. The sample carries around 190,000 distinct CDR3 sequences, roughly 18% recorded once. The sample was PBMCs or a T cell subset sorted from them (not recorded which). These receptors were obtained from a young man who had mild COVID-19 (a few samples of this study predate the infection). Cell type and time point are not known.

The chain is built from TRBV25-1 and TRBJ1-1, with D possibly TRBD1 on 6 matching bases. Trimming left V 3 bases short and J 3 bases short, with 11 bases between. Germline CDR1 reads MGHDK; CDR2 reads SYGVNS. The CDR3 runs 14 residues. CDR3 DNA: TGTGCCAGCAGTGAGTGGGGGCGGGACACTGAAGCTTTCTTT. It encodes CASSEWGRDTEAFF.

This clonotype was counted between two and nine times. This chain connects TRBV27 to TRBJ1-6, with D unresolved. This CDR3 is 18 amino acids long. Trimming cost V 5 bases and J 0 bases, with 17 bases left between them. Germline-derived CDR1 and CDR2 are MNHEY and SMNVEV (reference sequence). The CDR3 reads CASSRSTVGFSYNSPLHF. CDR3 in DNA: TGTGCCAGCAGTAGGAGTACGGTTGGGTTCTCCTATAATTCACCCCTCCACTTT.

CDR3 in DNA: TGTGCCAGCAGGATTACAGGGGAGGGCGAAAAACTGTTTTTT. Translating gives CASRITGEGEKLFF. The chain links TRBV6-5 to TRBJ1-4; 7 nucleotides agree with TRBD1. This CDR3 is 14 amino acids long. V shed 6 bases, J shed 8 bases, and the junction held 9 bases outside the gene matches. From germline, CDR1 is MNHEY and CDR2 SVGAGI.

This clonotype has more than one count but fewer than ten. This chain joins TRBV28 and TRBJ2-7; the D call may be TRBD1 or TRBD2 (5 bases each). The CDR3 runs to 16 residues. From germline, CDR1 is MDHEN and CDR2 SYDVKM. Trimming left V 1 base short and J 4 bases short, with 17 bases between. CDR3 nucleotide sequence: TGTGCCAGCAGTTTATCGGGGACCCTGGGCCGTTACGAGCAGTACGTC. Amino acids: CASSLSGTLGRYEQYV.

The chain combines TRBV9 with TRBJ2-5; D might be TRBD1 (6 bases). The germline gives CDR1 SGDLS, CDR2 YYNGEE. The germline V and J ends were trimmed by 4 bases and 5 bases, with 18 bases remaining between them. The CDR3 length is 15 residues. CDR3 sequence reads: CASSIHPGHGETQYF. DNA of the CDR3: TGTGCCAGCAGCATCCACCCGGGACACGGGGAGACCCAGTACTTC.

This clonotype was seen a few times. The genes are TRBV3-1 and TRBJ1-1; D unclear. The CDR3 spans 16 residues. V was shortened by 2 bases and J by 5 bases, with 18 bases between the two germline ends. Germline CDR1 LGHDT, CDR2 YNNKEL (reference sequence). The CDR3 reads CASSQLGLEKRTEAFF. CDR3 DNA: TGTGCCAGCAGCCAACTGGGGTTAGAGAAGCGGACTGAAGCTTTCTTT.

This clonotype has a count of ten or more. The rearrangement joins TRBV4-3 to TRBJ2-7, with D maybe TRBD2 (5 bases). This CDR3 is 15 amino acids long. Trimming pared 3 bases from V and 1 base from J, leaving 13 bases between. CDR1 and CDR2 from the germline V gene are LGHNA and YSLEER. The CDR3 sequence is CASSQASGWSYEQYF. DNA for the CDR3: TGCGCCAGCAGCCAGGCCAGCGGTTGGTCCTACGAGCAGTACTTC.

The table lists this clonotype with a few counts. The chain links TRBV5-1 to TRBJ2-3; weak D call: TRBD2 (5 bases). The CDR3 totals 14 residues. V lost 3 bases to trimming and J lost 0 bases, with 8 bases between them. Per the germline V gene, CDR1 is SGHRS and CDR2 is YFSETQ. For the CDR3, the DNA is TGCGCCAGCAGCTATTGGACTAGCACAGATACGCAGTATTTT. This encodes CASSYWTSTDTQYF.

In this sample, this clonotype turned up many times. This rearrangement joins TRBV7-9 to TRBJ2-7, with D tentatively TRBD1 or TRBD2 (5 bases each). Germline assignment: CDR1 SEHNR and CDR2 FQNEAQ (reference sequence). The CDR3 extends over 13 amino acids. Trimming removed 3 bases at V and 3 bases at J, with 9 bases between. CDR3 sequence reads: CASSFRDVYEQYF. For the CDR3, the DNA is TGTGCCAGCAGCTTCCGGGACGTCTACGAGCAGTACTTC.

The chain combines TRBV20-1 with TRBJ2-3; D possibly matches TRBD1 or TRBD2 (5 bases each). Between the trimmed V and J ends, which lost 3 bases and 6 bases, there was a span of 13 bases. CDR1 DFQATT and CDR2 SNEGSKA come from the germline V gene (reference sequence). The length of the CDR3 is 13 residues. CDR3 coding DNA: TGCAGTGCTAGTCATGGGGGAAGGGATACGCAGTATTTT. The encoded protein is CSASHGGRDTQYF.

This clonotype has only a few counts. This sequence joins TRBV6-2 or TRBV6-3 and TRBJ1-5, with a weak D call TRBD1 (6 bases). Germline V gene lookup returns CDR1 MNHEY and CDR2 SVGEGT. Between the trimmed V and J ends, which lost 6 bases and 3 bases, there was a span of 12 bases. The CDR3 has 14 residues. CDR3 in amino acids: CASRGRTDNQPQHF. In DNA form, the CDR3 reads TGTGCCAGCAGGGGCCGGACAGACAATCAGCCCCAGCATTTT.

The gene calls are TRBV5-3 and TRBJ2-3; D unclear. TRBV5-3 is recorded as an ORF, its role being uncertain. Trimming removed 3 bases at V and 5 bases at J, with 16 bases between. The CDR3 extends over 15 amino acids. In nucleotides, the CDR3 is TGTGCCAGAAGCTCTACGGCCGAAAAGGGAGATACGCAGTATTTT. Protein: CARSSTAEKGDTQYF.

This clonotype was counted at least ten times. This chain links TRBV4-2 with TRBJ2-5; the match to TRBD1 covers 9 bases. Per germline, CDR1 LGHNA and CDR2 YNFKEQ. CDR3 length: 16 amino acids. Trimming removed 4 bases from V and 5 bases from J; junction bases left unmatched: 11. This CDR3 is CASSPIPGQGQETQYF. Written as DNA, the CDR3 is TGTGCCAGCAGCCCGATTCCGGGACAGGGTCAGGAGACCCAGTACTTC.

This clonotype was seen a few times. The V and J genes are TRBV4-1 and TRBJ1-1; tentative D call: TRBD1 (5 bases). Trimming stripped 3 bases from V and 4 bases from J, with 12 bases between. The CDR3 covers 14 residues. Germline V gene data show CDR1 as MGHRA and CDR2 as YSYEKL. The chain's CDR3 is CASSHPGRGTEAFF. CDR3 nucleotides: TGCGCCAGCAGCCACCCAGGAAGGGGCACTGAAGCTTTCTTT.